Presented here are 25 T cell receptor beta chains from one specimen sequenced in a study of human T cells and chemical hapten exposure. Time point denoted: patch test 2, 6 weeks after DPC sensitization. The treatment was: therapeutic diphenylcyclopropenone sensitization with weekly scalp DPC. TCRdb analysed the RACE reads with MiXCR anew, one entry per CDR3 protein. The table shows more than 75,000 distinct CDR3 sequences, with roughly a tenth occurring only once. The starting material was whole blood, obtained in connection with sensitization to the hapten diphenylcyclopropenone (DPC). All receptors come from a woman in her thirties or forties with alopecia areata. Some clones in this sample may be carry-over from other donors' samples.

This clonotype occurred many times. This sequence joins TRBV28 and TRBJ2-3, with TRBD2 matching over 8 bases. There are 18 residues in the CDR3. The germline V gene has CDR1 MDHEN and CDR2 SYDVKM. V shed 6 bases, J shed 2 bases, and the junction held 16 bases outside the gene matches. CDR3 sequence reads: CASSLLPPLAVHTDTQYF. The CDR3 DNA is TGTGCCAGCAGCCTCCTTCCCCCACTAGCGGTACACACAGATACGCAGTATTTT.

The table lists this clonotype with many counts. This chain joins TRBV20-1 and TRBJ2-1; D is perhaps TRBD2 (6 bases). The CDR3 loop spans 16 amino acids. Germline-derived CDR1 and CDR2 are DFQATT and SNEGSKA (reference sequence). V was cut by 3 bases and J by 8 bases, with 23 bases left in between. CDR3 bases: TGCAGTGCTAGGGTACCTCGGACTAACGCCCCCGATGAGCAGTTCTTC. Amino acids: CSARVPRTNAPDEQFF.

CDR3 in amino acids: CASSLVGGTGGELFF. The CDR3 nucleotides are TGTGCCAGCAGCTTAGTAGGCGGGACTGGCGGGGAGCTGTTTTTT. The genes are TRBV11-2 and TRBJ2-2; possibly TRBD2 for D (6 bases). The CDR3 runs 15 residues. Germline CDR1 reads SGHAT; CDR2 reads FQNNGV. V was clipped by 1 base and J by 7 bases, with 13 bases between them.

This clonotype showed up just a few times. The chain's CDR3 is CATQGKDNYGYTF. The CDR3 DNA sequence: TGTGCCACACAGGGGAAGGATAACTATGGCTACACCTTC. The chain couples TRBV10-3 to TRBJ1-2; 7 nucleotides agree with TRBD1. This CDR3 contains 13 residues. The V gene's germline CDR1 is ENHRY and CDR2 SYGVKD. Trimming cost V 10 bases and J 1 base; bases outside gene matches: 6.

In this sample, this clonotype turned up a few times. The genes are TRBV20-1 and TRBJ2-1; 8 bases fit TRBD1. With V trimmed by 5 bases and J by 2 bases, 5 bases remained unmatched. CDR3 length: 14 amino acids. Germline CDR1 and CDR2: DFQATT and SNEGSKA (reference sequence). The CDR3 sequence: CSAGTGGPYNEQFF. The CDR3 bases are TGCAGTGCTGGAACAGGGGGACCCTACAATGAGCAGTTCTTC.

This clonotype was seen ten or more times. The DNA of the CDR3 is TGTGCCAGCAGTCAGGGGTTTGGCTACACCTTC. Amino acids: CASSQGFGYTF. This chain joins TRBV11-2 and TRBJ1-2; tentative D call: TRBD1 (6 bases). CDR1 is SGHAT, CDR2 FQNNGV, per germline. Trimming took off 6 bases at V and 7 bases at J, with 9 bases between the two ends. This CDR3 has 11 residues. Supplemented by reference TRBV11-2 and TRBJ1-2, the full variable domain reads EAGVAQSPRYKIIEKRQSVAFWCNPISGHATLYWYQQILGQGPKLLIQFQNNGVVDDSQLPKDRFSAERLKGVDSTLKIQPAKLEDSAVYLCASSQGFGYTFGSGTRLTVV.

At least ten counts were recorded for this clonotype. The gene calls are TRBV6-6 and TRBJ1-1; 7 nucleotides align to TRBD1. V lost 6 bases to trimming and J lost 0 bases; unmatched junction nucleotides: 13. The V gene's germline CDR1 is MNHNY and CDR2 SVGAGI (reference sequence). The CDR3 is 17 amino acids. DNA for the CDR3: TGTGCCAGCAGACAGTCCGGGACAGCTTTTCTGAACACTGAAGCTTTCTTT. Translated, it gives CASRQSGTAFLNTEAFF.

This clonotype was observed many times. The rearrangement joins TRBV28 to TRBJ2-5; D is uncertain. The CDR3 loop spans 11 amino acids. Trimming took off 6 bases at V and 7 bases at J, with 9 bases between the two ends. Germline V gene lookup returns CDR1 MDHEN and CDR2 SYDVKM. The DNA for the CDR3 is TGTGCCAGCAGCTTGGGCGGGACCCAGTACTTC. Amino acid sequence: CASSLGGTQYF.

This sequence joins TRBV4-1 and TRBJ1-1; 7 nucleotides match TRBD1. The CDR3 contains 14 residues. Germline values: CDR1 MGHRA, CDR2 YSYEKL. V lost 3 bases and J lost 3; bases outside the gene matches: 4. CDR3: CASSHPDRDTEAFF. The CDR3 bases are TGCGCCAGCAGCCACCCCGACAGGGACACTGAAGCTTTCTTT.

The V call is TRBV20-1, the J call TRBJ2-1, with D tentatively TRBD1 or TRBD2 (5 bases each). Per germline, CDR1 DFQATT and CDR2 SNEGSKA (reference sequence). The CDR3 runs to 14 residues. Trimming took 5 bases from V and 0 from J, leaving 11 bases between them. DNA of the CDR3: TGCAGTGCTGAGGGGCGGAGCTCCTACAATGAGCAGTTCTTC. Its protein product is CSAEGRSSYNEQFF.

This clonotype was seen only a few times. This rearrangement joins TRBV20-1 to TRBJ2-5; tentatively, D is TRBD1 or TRBD2 (6 bases each). The germline CDR1 and CDR2 sequences are DFQATT and SNEGSKA (reference sequence). The CDR3 has 14 residues. Trimming removed 6 bases at V and 3 bases at J, with 17 bases between. DNA of the CDR3: TGCAGTGCCGATCGATTAGGGGGGAAAGAGACCCAGTACTTC. Its protein product is CSADRLGGKETQYF.

The J gene is TRBJ2-7, the V gene TRBV27; tentatively, D is TRBD1 (6 bases). Trimming pared 2 bases from V and 7 bases from J, leaving 18 bases between. This CDR3 spans 15 amino acids. Germline CDR1 reads MNHEY; CDR2 reads SMNVEV (reference sequence). DNA for the CDR3: TGTGCCAGCAGTTTAACAGGGAATAACCTAAGGGAGCAGTACTTC. The encoded protein is CASSLTGNNLREQYF.

The rearrangement links TRBV24-1 to TRBJ2-7, with TRBD1 matching 8 bases. J was trimmed by 7 bases and V by 4 bases; bases with no gene match: 11. This CDR3 has 15 residues. Germline V gene sequence: CDR1 KGHDR, CDR2 SFDVKD. DNA of the CDR3: TGTGCCACCAGTGACCCTCGGCAGGGGGCGGGAGAGCAGTACTTC. Translating it yields CATSDPRQGAGEQYF.

This clonotype has a count of ten or more. The rearrangement joins TRBV30 to TRBJ1-6; weak D call: TRBD1 (5 bases). The ends were cut back, 4 bases at V and 9 bases at J, with 16 bases in the middle. The CDR3 is made up of 14 amino acids. Germline values: CDR1 GTSNPN, CDR2 SVGIG (reference sequence). DNA of the CDR3: TGTGCCTGGACTTCCGGGGGGGGAAGTTCACCCCTCCACTTT. Amino acid sequence: CAWTSGGGSSPLHF.

The table lists this clonotype with a few counts. V is TRBV7-2 and J is TRBJ1-6; a weak D match, TRBD1 (6 bases). Trimming pared 6 bases from V and 7 bases from J, leaving 13 bases between. Germline CDR1 is SGHTA and CDR2 is FQGNSA. The length of the CDR3 is 14 residues. For the CDR3, the DNA is TGTGCCAGCAGATCGGGACACCAGAATTCACCCCTCCACTTT. Translating gives CASRSGHQNSPLHF. The entire variable domain, with the rest obtained from reference TRBV7-2 and TRBJ1-6, is as follows: GAGVSQSPSNKVTEKGKDVELRCDPISGHTALYWYRQSLGQGLEFLIYFQGNSAPDKSGLPSDRFSAERTGGSVSTLTIQRTQQEDSAVYLCASRSGHQNSPLHFGNGTRLTVT.

Only a few counts were recorded for this clonotype. The CDR3 sequence is CASSQSTGANYGYTF. The CDR3 DNA sequence: TGCGCCAGCAGCCAATCGACAGGGGCCAACTATGGCTACACCTTC. The V and J genes are TRBV4-1 and TRBJ1-2, with TRBD1 matching 8 bases. CDR1 is MGHRA, CDR2 YSYEKL, per germline. CDR3 length: 15 residues. The junction had 4 bases not matched to a gene; V was cut back by 2 bases and J by 2 bases.

This clonotype was observed at least ten times. The chain uses TRBV28 and TRBJ2-1, with no clear D. Germline CDR1 reads MDHEN; CDR2 reads SYDVKM. The V gene lost 1 base and the J gene lost 9 bases, with 4 bases spanning the gap. The CDR3 contains 11 residues. The CDR3 bases are TGTGCCAGCAGTTTATCCCGTGAGCAGTTCTTC. Amino acids: CASSLSREQFF.

The chain uses TRBV16 and TRBJ2-7; D ambiguous. The germline V gene has CDR1 KGHSY and CDR2 FQNENV. Trimming took off 1 base at V and 6 bases at J, with 4 bases between the two ends. This CDR3 is built from 11 residues. CDR3 sequence: CASSQYGEQYF. CDR3 nucleotide sequence: TGTGCCAGCAGCCAATATGGCGAGCAGTACTTC.

This clonotype was found a few times. CDR3 nucleotides: TGTGCCAGCGGACAGCCCTACACTGAAGCTTTCTTT. Translated: CASGQPYTEAFF. This chain uses TRBV6-2 or TRBV6-3 with TRBJ1-1, with D perhaps matching TRBD1 (6 bases). Germline CDR1 reads MNHEY; CDR2 reads SVGEGT. The V gene lost 8 bases and the J gene lost 3 bases, with 10 bases spanning the gap. The CDR3 extends over 12 amino acids.

The chain combines TRBV7-9 with TRBJ2-1; D gene uncertain. The CDR3 spans 14 residues. Trimming shortened V by 3 bases and J by 2 bases, and 8 bases separated the two germline ends. Germline CDR1 and CDR2: SEHNR and FQNEAQ (reference sequence). The CDR3: CASSLAGPYNEQFF. The CDR3 DNA reads as TGTGCCAGCAGCTTGGCAGGCCCCTACAATGAGCAGTTCTTC.

This clonotype was picked up many times. The V gene is TRBV7-2, the J gene TRBJ1-1; D is unresolved. The CDR3 is 15 amino acids. From germline, CDR1 is SGHTA and CDR2 FQGNSA. V dropped 1 base and J dropped 12 bases, with 21 bases sitting between them. CDR3 bases: TGTGCCAGCAGCTTAGATCCCGGGCAGGCCACTCCGTCTTTCTTT. Its protein product is CASSLDPGQATPSFF.

This clonotype was counted at least ten times. This rearrangement joins TRBV7-6 to TRBJ2-5; the D gene is possibly TRBD2 (6 bases). Germline CDR1 is SGHVS and CDR2 is FNYEAQ. The CDR3 spans 13 residues. The V and J ends lost 4 bases and 5 bases respectively, with 11 bases between them. The CDR3 DNA reads as TGTGCCAGCAGCTGGCGGAGGGCGGAGACCCAGTACTTC. Encoded protein: CASSWRRAETQYF.

The sample holds a few counts of this clonotype. V is TRBV5-1 and J is TRBJ2-1; D may be TRBD2 (6 bases). This CDR3 contains 15 residues. Trimming removed 0 bases at V and 0 bases at J, with 7 bases between. Germline V CDR1 and CDR2: SGHRS, YFSETQ. CDR3 DNA sequence: TGCGCCAGCAGCTTGGTGGGGGGCTCCTACAATGAGCAGTTCTTC. It codes for CASSLVGGSYNEQFF.

Only a few counts were recorded for this clonotype. This rearrangement joins TRBV6-5 to TRBJ2-5; D ambiguous. CDR3 length equals 17 residues. Trimming cost V 5 bases and J 3 bases, with 22 bases left between them. Germline lookup yields CDR1 MNHEY and CDR2 SVGAGI. The CDR3 DNA reads TGTGCCAGCAGTCCCCGGGCATTCCCCCTGCGCGAAGAGACCCAGTACTTC. It translates to CASSPRAFPLREETQYF.

The table lists this clonotype with a few counts. This chain uses TRBV18 with TRBJ2-7; 7 positions agree with TRBD2. Germline V gene lookup returns CDR1 KGHSH and CDR2 LQKENI. The CDR3 is made up of 16 amino acids. J lost 5 bases, V lost 4 bases, and 14 bases had no gene match. CDR3 amino acids: CASSQAGPPSGNEQYF. The CDR3 nucleotides are TGTGCCAGCTCACAAGCGGGACCCCCTTCCGGGAACGAGCAGTACTTC.